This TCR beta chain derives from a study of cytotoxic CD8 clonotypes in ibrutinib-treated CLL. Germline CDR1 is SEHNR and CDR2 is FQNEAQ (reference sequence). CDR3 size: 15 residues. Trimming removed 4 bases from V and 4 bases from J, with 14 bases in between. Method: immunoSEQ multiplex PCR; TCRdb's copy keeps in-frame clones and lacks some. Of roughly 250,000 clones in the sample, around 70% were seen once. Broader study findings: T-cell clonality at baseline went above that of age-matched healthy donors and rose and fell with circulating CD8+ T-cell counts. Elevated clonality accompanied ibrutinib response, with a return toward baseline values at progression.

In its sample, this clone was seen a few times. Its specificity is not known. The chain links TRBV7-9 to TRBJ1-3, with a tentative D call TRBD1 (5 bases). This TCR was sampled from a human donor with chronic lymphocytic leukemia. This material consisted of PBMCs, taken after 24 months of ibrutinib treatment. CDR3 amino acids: CASSSNSGSGNTIYF. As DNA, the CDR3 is TGTGCCAGCAGCTCGAACTCAGGGTCAGGAAACACCATATATTTT.